This passage covers 14 T cell receptor beta chains from one sample sequenced in a study of vaccination effects on CD4 cells after COVID-19. Viral peptide pools were used in the ViraFEST assay to expand antigen-specific CD4+ T cells, and sequencing came afterward. CD4+ T cell isolation took place after approximately ten days of culture. A positive SARS-CoV-2 PCR test fell between March and December 2020. No antigen is known for these receptors. Sequencing was performed with immunoSEQ multiplex PCR; in TCRdb, only in-frame clones are kept and a portion is missing. The data show around 47,000 clones, roughly 75% seen once. The sequencing used CD4+ T cells from PBMCs cultured with a peptide pool, collected before COVID-19 vaccination. The receptors derive from a human donor who had a prior SARS-CoV-2 infection.

This chain uses TRBV11-2 with TRBJ2-5; D gene ambiguous. V dropped 5 bases and J dropped 2 bases, with 9 bases sitting between them. The germline V gene encodes CDR1 SGHAT and CDR2 FQNNGV. The CDR3 totals 13 residues. The DNA for the CDR3 is TGTGCCAGCAGCGACGGGTCTCAAGAGACCCAGTACTTC. Translating it yields CASSDGSQETQYF.

The DNA of the CDR3 is TGTGCCGCGACTAGCGGGCCGTACAATGAGCAGTTCTTC. The encoded protein is CAATSGPYNEQFF. The rearrangement joins TRBV10-3 to TRBJ2-1, with 10 nucleotides matching TRBD2. This CDR3 comprises 13 residues. The J segment lost 4 bases and the V segment lost 11 bases, leaving 5 bases of the junction unmatched. Per the germline V gene, CDR1 is ENHRY and CDR2 is SYGVKD.

This chain links TRBV3-1 (or the pseudogene TRBV3-2) with TRBJ2-5; D remains ambiguous. CDR3 length equals 15 residues. The germline V gene encodes CDR1 LGHDT and CDR2 YNNKEL (reference sequence). V dropped 0 bases and J dropped 5 bases, with 13 bases sitting between them. In nucleotides, the CDR3 is TGTGCCAGCAGCCAAGATTACGCGAGGTGGGAGACCCAGTACTTC. It is translated as CASSQDYARWETQYF.

The gene calls are TRBV5-4 and TRBJ2-5, with D unclear. Trimming took off 0 bases at V and 6 bases at J, with 9 bases between the two ends. Germline V CDR1 and CDR2: SGHNT, YYREEE (reference sequence). This CDR3 is built from 13 residues. CDR3 sequence reads: CASSLDGKQTQYF. The CDR3 DNA reads TGTGCCAGCAGCTTGGATGGGAAACAGACCCAGTACTTC.

The chain has TRBV4-3 and TRBJ1-6, with D maybe TRBD1 (5 bases). V dropped 0 bases and J dropped 9 bases, with 12 bases sitting between them. The CDR3 covers 15 residues. In germline, CDR1 is LGHNA, CDR2 YSLEER. The CDR3 region is CASSQEVRGGSPLHF. The CDR3 nucleotides read TGCGCCAGCAGCCAAGAAGTTAGGGGAGGTTCACCCCTCCACTTT.

The chain's CDR3 is CASGWGPGINEQFF. The DNA for the CDR3 is TGTGCCAGCGGGTGGGGGCCAGGTATCAATGAGCAGTTCTTC. The chain has TRBV4-2 and TRBJ2-1, with TRBD1 as a possible D gene (6 bases). Germline assignment: CDR1 LGHNA and CDR2 YNFKEQ. V dropped 8 bases and J dropped 6 bases, with 17 bases sitting between them. This CDR3 contains 14 residues.

The chain has TRBV5-1 and TRBJ2-3; 7 nucleotides match TRBD1. This CDR3 region has 16 residues. Losses at the gene ends were 3 bases for V and 0 bases for J; bases not matched to a gene: 7. Per the germline V gene, CDR1 is SGHRS and CDR2 is YFSETQ. The CDR3 nucleotides read TGCGCCAGCAGCTCGGACCTCAGGGGGAGCACAGATACGCAGTATTTT. Encoded protein: CASSSDLRGSTDTQYF. Based on the CDR3 plus reference TRBV5-1 and TRBJ2-3, the full variable domain is KAGVTQTPRYLIKTRGQQVTLSCSPISGHRSVSWYQQTPGQGLQFLFEYFSETQRNKGNFPGRFSGRQFSNSRSEMNVSTLELGDSALYLCASSSDLRGSTDTQYFGPGTRLTVL.

CDR3: CASSEGPSRGNTIYF. Here the CDR3 DNA reads TGTGCCAGCAGTGAAGGGCCAAGTAGGGGAAACACCATATATTTT. The chain combines TRBV6-1 with TRBJ1-3; D gene ambiguous. Trimming removed 1 base at V and 4 bases at J, with 11 bases between. The CDR3 loop spans 15 amino acids. Germline CDR1 MNHNS, CDR2 SASEGT.

The CDR3 coding sequence is TGTGCCAGCTCACCGGGCGGCAGCGCCTACGAGCAGTACTTC. It encodes CASSPGGSAYEQYF. J is TRBJ2-7 and V is TRBV18; no clear D. Trimming took off 3 bases at V and 2 bases at J, with 11 bases between the two ends. Germline V lookup: CDR1 KGHSH, CDR2 LQKENI. This CDR3 is built from 14 residues. Full variable domain (missing parts from reference TRBV18 and TRBJ2-7): NAGVMQNPRHLVRRRGQEARLRCSPMKGHSHVYWYRQLPEEGLKFMVYLQKENIIDESGMPKERFSAEFPKEGPSILRIQQVVRGDSAAYFCASSPGGSAYEQYFGPGTRLTVT.

V is TRBV28 and J is TRBJ2-7; 7 bases align to TRBD2. V lost 10 bases to trimming and J lost 3 bases; unmatched junction nucleotides: 9. The CDR3 loop spans 13 amino acids. The germline gives CDR1 MDHEN, CDR2 SYDVKM. The CDR3 spells CATGRRESYEQYF. The CDR3 region has the DNA TGTGCCACCGGAAGGCGGGAGAGCTACGAGCAGTACTTC.

The chain uses TRBV6-1 and TRBJ1-3; possible D gene TRBD1, 5 bases. The CDR3 contains 16 residues. Trimming removed 2 bases at V and 0 bases at J, with 11 bases between. Germline V gene sequence: CDR1 MNHNS, CDR2 SASEGT. As DNA, the CDR3 is TGTGCCAGCAGTGAATATCGGGGGGGCTCTGGAAACACCATATATTTT. Translation gives CASSEYRGGSGNTIYF.

This clone appeared a single time. CDR3 DNA sequence: TGTGCCAGCAGCCTTCTTGTAGAGACCCAGTACTTC. It codes for CASSLLVETQYF. The V gene is TRBV3-1 (or the pseudogene TRBV3-2), the J gene TRBJ2-5, with D uncertain. This CDR3 has 12 amino acids. Trimming took 4 bases from V and 4 from J, leaving 7 bases between them. Germline V gene lookup returns CDR1 LGHDT and CDR2 YNNKEL (reference sequence).

CDR3 protein: CSASPTGDVLDGYTF. CDR3 in DNA: TGCAGTGCTAGTCCGACAGGGGACGTTCTAGATGGCTACACCTTC. The chain is built from TRBV20-1 and TRBJ1-2, with TRBD1 identical over 8 bases. Losses at the gene ends were 3 bases for V and 6 bases for J; bases not matched to a gene: 12. Germline CDR1 is DFQATT and CDR2 is SNEGSKA (reference sequence). The CDR3 consists of 15 residues.

This clone appeared once. The chain joins TRBV11-3 to TRBJ1-1; D remains unclear. Germline V CDR1 and CDR2: SGHNT, YENEEA. The CDR3 extends over 14 amino acids. Deletions cut 1 base from V and 4 bases from J, with 10 bases between. The CDR3 region has the DNA TGTGCCAGCAGCTTAGTCCGTGGCGGCACTGAAGCTTTCTTT. This sequence encodes CASSLVRGGTEAFF.